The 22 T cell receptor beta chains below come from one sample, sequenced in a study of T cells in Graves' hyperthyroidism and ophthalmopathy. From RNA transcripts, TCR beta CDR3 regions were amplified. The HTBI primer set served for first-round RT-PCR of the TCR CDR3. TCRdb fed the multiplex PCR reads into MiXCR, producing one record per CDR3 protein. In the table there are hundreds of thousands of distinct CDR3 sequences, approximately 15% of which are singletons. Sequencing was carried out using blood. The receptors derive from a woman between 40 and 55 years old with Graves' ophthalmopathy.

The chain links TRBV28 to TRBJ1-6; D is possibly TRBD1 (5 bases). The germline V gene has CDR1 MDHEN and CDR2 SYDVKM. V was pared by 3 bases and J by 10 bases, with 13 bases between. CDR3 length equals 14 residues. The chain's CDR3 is CASSLAGPNSPLHF. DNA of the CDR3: TGTGCCAGCAGTTTGGCAGGGCCGAACTCACCCCTCCACTTT.

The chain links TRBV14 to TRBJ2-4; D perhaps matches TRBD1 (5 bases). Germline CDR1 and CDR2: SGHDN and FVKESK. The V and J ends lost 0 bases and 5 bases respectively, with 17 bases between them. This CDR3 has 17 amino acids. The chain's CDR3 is CASSQDQGDSQENIQYF. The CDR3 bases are TGTGCCAGCAGCCAAGATCAGGGTGACAGCCAAGAAAACATTCAGTACTTC.

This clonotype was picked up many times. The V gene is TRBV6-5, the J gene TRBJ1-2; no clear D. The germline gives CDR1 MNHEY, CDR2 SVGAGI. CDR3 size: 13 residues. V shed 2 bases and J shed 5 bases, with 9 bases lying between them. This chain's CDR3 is CASSYRRLYGYTF. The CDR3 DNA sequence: TGTGCCAGCAGTTACCGCAGGTTATATGGCTACACCTTC.

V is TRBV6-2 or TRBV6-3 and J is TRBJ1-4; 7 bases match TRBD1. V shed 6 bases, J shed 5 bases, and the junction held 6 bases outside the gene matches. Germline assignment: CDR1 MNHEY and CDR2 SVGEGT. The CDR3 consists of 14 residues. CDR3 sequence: CASRTPGQNEKLFF. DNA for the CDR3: TGTGCCAGCAGGACACCGGGACAGAATGAAAAACTGTTTTTT.

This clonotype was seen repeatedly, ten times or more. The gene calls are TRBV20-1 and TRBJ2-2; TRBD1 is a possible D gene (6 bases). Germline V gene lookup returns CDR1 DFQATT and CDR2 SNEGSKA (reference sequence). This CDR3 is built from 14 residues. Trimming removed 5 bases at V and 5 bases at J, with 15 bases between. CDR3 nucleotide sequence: TGCAGTGCTCTCCGGACAGAGGGGACCGGGGAGCTGTTTTTT. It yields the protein CSALRTEGTGELFF.

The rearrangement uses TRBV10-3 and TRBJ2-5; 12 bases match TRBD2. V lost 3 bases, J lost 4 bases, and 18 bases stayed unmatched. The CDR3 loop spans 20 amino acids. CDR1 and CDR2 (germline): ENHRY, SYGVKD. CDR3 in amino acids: CAISDRRTSGMGVVSETQYF. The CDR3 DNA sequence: TGTGCCATCAGTGACCGACGGACTAGCGGGATGGGCGTGGTTTCAGAGACCCAGTACTTC.

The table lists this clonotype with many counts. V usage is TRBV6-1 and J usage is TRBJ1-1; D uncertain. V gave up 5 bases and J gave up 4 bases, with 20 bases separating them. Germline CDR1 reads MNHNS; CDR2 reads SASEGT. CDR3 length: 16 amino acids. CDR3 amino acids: CASSQLKGPIFTEAFF. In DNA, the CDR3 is TGTGCCAGCAGTCAGTTGAAAGGACCGATTTTCACTGAAGCTTTCTTT.

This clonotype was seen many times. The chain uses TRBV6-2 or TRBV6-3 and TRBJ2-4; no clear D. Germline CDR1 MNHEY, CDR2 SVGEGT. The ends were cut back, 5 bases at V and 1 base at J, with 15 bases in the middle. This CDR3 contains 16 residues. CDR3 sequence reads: CASSTTDFSAKNIQYF. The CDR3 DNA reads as TGTGCCAGCAGTACCACAGATTTCTCGGCCAAAAACATTCAGTACTTC.

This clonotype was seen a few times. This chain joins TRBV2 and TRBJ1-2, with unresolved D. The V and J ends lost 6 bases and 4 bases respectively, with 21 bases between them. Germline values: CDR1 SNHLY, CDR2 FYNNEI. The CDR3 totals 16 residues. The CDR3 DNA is TGTGCCAGCAGGCCCTCCGGGCTTAAAATAATCTATGGCTACACCTTC. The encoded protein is CASRPSGLKIIYGYTF.

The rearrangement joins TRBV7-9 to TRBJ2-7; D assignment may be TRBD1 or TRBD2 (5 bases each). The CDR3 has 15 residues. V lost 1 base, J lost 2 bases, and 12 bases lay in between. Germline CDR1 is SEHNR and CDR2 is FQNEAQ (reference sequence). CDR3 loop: CASSLVGDRTYEQYF. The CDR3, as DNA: TGTGCCAGCAGCTTAGTGGGGGATCGTACCTACGAGCAGTACTTC.

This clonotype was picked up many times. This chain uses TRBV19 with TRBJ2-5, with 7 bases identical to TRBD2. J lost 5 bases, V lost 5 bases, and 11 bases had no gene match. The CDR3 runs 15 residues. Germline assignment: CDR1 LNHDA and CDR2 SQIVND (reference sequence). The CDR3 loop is CASSWGGGGVETQYF. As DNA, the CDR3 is TGTGCCAGTAGTTGGGGGGGTGGCGGGGTCGAGACCCAGTACTTC.

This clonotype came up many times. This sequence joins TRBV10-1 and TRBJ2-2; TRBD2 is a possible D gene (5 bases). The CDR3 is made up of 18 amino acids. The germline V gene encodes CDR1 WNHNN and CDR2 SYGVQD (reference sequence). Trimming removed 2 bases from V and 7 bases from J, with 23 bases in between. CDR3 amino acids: CASSERLAAGPYGGELFF. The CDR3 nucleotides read TGCGCCAGCAGTGAGAGGTTGGCTGCGGGCCCATATGGCGGGGAGCTGTTTTTT.

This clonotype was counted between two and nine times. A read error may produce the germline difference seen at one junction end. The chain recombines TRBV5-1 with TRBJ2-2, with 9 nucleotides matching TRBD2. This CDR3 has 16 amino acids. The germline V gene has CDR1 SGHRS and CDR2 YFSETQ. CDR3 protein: CASSSSGLADTRELFF. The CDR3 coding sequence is TGCGCCAGCAGCTCGTCGGGACTAGCAGACACCAGGGAGCTGTTTTTT.

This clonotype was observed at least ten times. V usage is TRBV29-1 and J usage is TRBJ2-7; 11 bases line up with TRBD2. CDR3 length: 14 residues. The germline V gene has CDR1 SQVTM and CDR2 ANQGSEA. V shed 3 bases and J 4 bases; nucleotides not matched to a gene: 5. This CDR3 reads CSVDTSGSQYEQYF. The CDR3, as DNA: TGCAGCGTTGATACTAGCGGGAGTCAGTACGAGCAGTACTTC.

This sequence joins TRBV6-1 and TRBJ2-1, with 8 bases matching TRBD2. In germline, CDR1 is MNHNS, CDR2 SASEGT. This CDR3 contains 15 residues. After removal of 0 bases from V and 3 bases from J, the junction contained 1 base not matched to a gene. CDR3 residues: CASSEASGGYNEQFF. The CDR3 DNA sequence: TGTGCCAGCAGTGAAGCAAGCGGGGGCTACAATGAGCAGTTCTTC.

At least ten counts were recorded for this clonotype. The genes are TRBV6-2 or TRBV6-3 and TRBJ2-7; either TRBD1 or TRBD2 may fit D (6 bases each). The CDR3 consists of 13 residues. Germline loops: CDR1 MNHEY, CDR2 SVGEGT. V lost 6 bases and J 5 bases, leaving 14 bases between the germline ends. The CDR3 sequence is CASSDRRDDEQYF. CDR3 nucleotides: TGTGCCAGCAGCGACAGGCGGGATGACGAGCAGTACTTC.

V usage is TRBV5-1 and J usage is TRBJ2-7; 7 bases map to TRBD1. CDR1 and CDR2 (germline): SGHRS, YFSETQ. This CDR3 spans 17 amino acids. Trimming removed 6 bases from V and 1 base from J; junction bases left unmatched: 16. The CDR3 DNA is TGCGCCAGCACCCAAGTCCTTCGGGACAGCTTTTCCTACGAGCAGTACTTC. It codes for CASTQVLRDSFSYEQYF.

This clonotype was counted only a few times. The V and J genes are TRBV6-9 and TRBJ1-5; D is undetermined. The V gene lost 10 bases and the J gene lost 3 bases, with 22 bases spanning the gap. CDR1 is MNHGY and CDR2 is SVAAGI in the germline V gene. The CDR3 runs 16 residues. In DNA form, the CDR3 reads TGTGCCATCCCGACCCCCCATCCTAGGACCAATCAGCCCCAGCATTTT. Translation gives CAIPTPHPRTNQPQHF.

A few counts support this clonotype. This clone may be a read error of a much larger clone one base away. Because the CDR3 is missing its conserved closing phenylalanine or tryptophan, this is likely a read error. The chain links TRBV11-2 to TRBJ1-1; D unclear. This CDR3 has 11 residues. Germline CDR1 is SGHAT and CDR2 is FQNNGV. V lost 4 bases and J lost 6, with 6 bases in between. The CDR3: CASSSGPEAFL. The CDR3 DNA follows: TGTGCCAGCAGCTCCGGTCCTGAAGCTTTCCTT.

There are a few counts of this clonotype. The DNA for the CDR3 is TGTGCCAGCCGGTTAACGGCCAATTCACCCCTCCACTTT. Amino acid sequence: CASRLTANSPLHF. V is TRBV7-9 and J is TRBJ1-6; D gene ambiguous. The CDR3 contains 13 residues. Per the germline V gene, CDR1 is SEHNR and CDR2 is FQNEAQ (reference sequence). The ends were cut back, 8 bases at V and 7 bases at J, with 12 bases in the middle.

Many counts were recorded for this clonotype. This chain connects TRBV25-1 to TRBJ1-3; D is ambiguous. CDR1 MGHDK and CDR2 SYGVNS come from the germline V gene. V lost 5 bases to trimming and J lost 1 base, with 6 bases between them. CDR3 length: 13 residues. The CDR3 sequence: CASSRTSGNTIYF. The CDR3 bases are TGTGCCAGCAGTAGGACGTCTGGAAACACCATATATTTT.

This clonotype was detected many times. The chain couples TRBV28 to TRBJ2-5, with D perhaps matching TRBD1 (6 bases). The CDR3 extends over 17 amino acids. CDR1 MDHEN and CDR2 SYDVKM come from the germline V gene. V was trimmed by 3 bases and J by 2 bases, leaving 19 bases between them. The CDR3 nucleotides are TGTGCCAGCAGTTTCCCCCCGCCCGGACAGCGGCAAGAGACCCAGTACTTC. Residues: CASSFPPPGQRQETQYF.